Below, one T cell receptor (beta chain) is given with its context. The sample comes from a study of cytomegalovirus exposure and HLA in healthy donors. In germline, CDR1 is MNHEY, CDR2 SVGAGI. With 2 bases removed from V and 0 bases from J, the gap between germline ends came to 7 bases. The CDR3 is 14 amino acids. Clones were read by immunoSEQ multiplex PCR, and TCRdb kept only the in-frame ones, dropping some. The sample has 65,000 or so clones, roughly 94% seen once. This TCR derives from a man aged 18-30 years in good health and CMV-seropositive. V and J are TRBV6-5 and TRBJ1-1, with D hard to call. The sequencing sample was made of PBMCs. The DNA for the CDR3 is TGTGCCAGCAGTTACGGACTTATGAACACTGAAGCTTTCTTT. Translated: CASSYGLMNTEAFF.